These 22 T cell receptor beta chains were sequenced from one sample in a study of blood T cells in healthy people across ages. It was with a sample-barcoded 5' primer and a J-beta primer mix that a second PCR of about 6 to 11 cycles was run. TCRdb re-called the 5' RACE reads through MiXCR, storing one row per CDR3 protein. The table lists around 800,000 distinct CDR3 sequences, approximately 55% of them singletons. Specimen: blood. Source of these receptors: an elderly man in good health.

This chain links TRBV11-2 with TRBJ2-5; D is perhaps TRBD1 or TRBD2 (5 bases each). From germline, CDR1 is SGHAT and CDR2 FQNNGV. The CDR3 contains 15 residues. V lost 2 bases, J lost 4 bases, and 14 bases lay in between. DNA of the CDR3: TGTGCCAGCAGCTTACCGGGATCAAGGGGAGAGACCCAGTACTTC. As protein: CASSLPGSRGETQYF.

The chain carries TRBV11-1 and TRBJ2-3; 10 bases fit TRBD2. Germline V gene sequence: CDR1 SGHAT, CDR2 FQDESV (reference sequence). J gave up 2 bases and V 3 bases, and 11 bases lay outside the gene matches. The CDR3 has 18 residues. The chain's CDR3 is CASSFRLAGPRSTDTQYF. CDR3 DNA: TGTGCCAGCAGCTTCCGACTAGCGGGTCCCAGGTCCACAGATACGCAGTATTTT.

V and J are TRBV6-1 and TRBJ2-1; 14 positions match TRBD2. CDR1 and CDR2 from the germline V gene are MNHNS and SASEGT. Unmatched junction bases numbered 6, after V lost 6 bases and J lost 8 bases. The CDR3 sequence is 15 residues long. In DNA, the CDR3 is TGTGCCAGCAGCCGAACGGGACTAGCGGGGGATGAGCAGTTCTTC. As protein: CASSRTGLAGDEQFF.

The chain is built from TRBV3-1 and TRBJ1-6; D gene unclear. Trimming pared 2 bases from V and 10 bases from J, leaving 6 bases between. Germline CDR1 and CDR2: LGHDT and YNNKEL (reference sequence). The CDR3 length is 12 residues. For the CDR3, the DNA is TGTGCCAGCAGCCAACTCGGATCACCCCTCCACTTT. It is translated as CASSQLGSPLHF.

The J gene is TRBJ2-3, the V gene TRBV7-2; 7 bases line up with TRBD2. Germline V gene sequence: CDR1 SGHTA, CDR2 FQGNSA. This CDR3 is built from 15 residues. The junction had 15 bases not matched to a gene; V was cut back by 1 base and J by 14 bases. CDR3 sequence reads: CASSLVLAENRYAYF. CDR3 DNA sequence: TGTGCCAGCAGCTTAGTGCTAGCGGAGAACAGATACGCGTATTTT.

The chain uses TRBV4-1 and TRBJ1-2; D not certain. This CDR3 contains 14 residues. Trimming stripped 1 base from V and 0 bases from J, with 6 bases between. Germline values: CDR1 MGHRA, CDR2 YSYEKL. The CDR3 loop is CASSQAPTNYGYTF. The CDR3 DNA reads TGCGCCAGCAGCCAAGCGCCTACTAACTATGGCTACACCTTC.

CDR3 sequence reads: CASSHTRGPVDIQYF. DNA of the CDR3: TGCGCCAGCAGCCATACCCGGGGGCCCGTGGACATTCAGTACTTC. J is TRBJ2-4 and V is TRBV5-1; TRBD1 or TRBD2 may be the D gene (6 bases each). CDR1 and CDR2 (germline): SGHRS, YFSETQ. The length of the CDR3 is 15 residues. The V and J ends lost 4 bases and 8 bases respectively, with 19 bases between them.

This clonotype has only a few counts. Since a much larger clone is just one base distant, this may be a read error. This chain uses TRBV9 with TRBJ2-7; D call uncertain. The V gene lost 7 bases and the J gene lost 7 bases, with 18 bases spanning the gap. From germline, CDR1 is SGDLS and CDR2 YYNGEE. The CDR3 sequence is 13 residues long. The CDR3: CASGRVPGLEQYF. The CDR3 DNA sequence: TGTGCCAGCGGTCGGGTCCCAGGTTTGGAGCAGTACTTC.

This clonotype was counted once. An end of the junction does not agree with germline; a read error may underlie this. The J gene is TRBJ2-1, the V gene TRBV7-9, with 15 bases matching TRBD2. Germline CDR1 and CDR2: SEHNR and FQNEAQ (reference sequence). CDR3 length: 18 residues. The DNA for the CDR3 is TGCGCCAGCAGCTCCGGGACTAGCGGGAGGACCTTCTACAATGAGCAGTTCTTC. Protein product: CASSSGTSGRTFYNEQFF.

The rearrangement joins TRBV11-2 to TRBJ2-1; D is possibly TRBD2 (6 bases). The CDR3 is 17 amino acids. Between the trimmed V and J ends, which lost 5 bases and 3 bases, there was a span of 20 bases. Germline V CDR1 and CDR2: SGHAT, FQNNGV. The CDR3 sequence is CASSLLASPGDYNEQFF. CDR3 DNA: TGTGCCAGCAGCCTTCTCGCCTCACCGGGAGACTACAATGAGCAGTTCTTC.

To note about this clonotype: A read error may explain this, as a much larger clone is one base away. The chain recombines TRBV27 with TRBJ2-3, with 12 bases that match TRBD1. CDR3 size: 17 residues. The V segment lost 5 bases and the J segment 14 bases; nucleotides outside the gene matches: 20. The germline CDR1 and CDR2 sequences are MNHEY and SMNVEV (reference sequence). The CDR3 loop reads CASSPGTGGGRHRDAYF. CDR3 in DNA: TGTGCCAGCAGTCCCGGGACAGGGGGCGGGCGGCACAGAGACGCGTATTTT.

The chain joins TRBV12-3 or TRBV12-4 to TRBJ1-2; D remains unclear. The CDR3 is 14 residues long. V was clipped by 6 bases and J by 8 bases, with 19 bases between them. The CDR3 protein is CASRKRDSVDGYTF. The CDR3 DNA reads TGTGCCAGCAGGAAACGGGATTCAGTAGACGGCTACACCTTC.

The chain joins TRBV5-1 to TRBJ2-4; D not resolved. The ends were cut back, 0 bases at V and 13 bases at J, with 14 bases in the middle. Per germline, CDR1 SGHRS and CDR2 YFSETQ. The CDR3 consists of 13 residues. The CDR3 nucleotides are TGCGCCAGCAGCTTGGAGTACTCCCTAGGGCAGTACTTC. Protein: CASSLEYSLGQYF.

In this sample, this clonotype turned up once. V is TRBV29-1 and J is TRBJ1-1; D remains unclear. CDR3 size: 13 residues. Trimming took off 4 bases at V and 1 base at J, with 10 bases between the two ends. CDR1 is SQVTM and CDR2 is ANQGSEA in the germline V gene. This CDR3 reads CSVGPGPNTEAFF. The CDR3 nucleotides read TGCAGCGTTGGTCCAGGTCCGAACACTGAAGCTTTCTTT.

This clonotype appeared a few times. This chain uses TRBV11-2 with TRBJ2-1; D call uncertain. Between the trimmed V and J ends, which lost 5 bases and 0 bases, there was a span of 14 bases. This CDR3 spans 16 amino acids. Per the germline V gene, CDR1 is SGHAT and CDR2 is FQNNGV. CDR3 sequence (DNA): TGTGCCAGCAGCATCTTCTGTGCGAGCTCCTACAATGAGCAGTTCTTC. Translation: CASSIFCASSYNEQFF.

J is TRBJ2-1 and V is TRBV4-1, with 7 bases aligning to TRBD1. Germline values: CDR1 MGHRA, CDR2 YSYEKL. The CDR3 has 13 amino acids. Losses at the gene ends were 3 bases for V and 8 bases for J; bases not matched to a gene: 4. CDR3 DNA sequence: TGCGCCAGCAGCCAGACAGGGTACTATGAGCAGTTCTTC. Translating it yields CASSQTGYYEQFF.

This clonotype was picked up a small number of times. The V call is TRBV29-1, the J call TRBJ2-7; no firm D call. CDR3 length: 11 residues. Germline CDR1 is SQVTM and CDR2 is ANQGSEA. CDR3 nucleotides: TGCAGTGGAATGGGCGTAGGCGAGCAGTACTTC. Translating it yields CSGMGVGEQYF.

The CDR3 DNA follows: TGCGCCAGCAGCTTGTTAGGGAATCCCCAAGAGACCCAGTACTTC. This translates into CASSLLGNPQETQYF. This sequence joins TRBV5-1 and TRBJ2-5; unclear D gene. Germline V gene data show CDR1 as SGHRS and CDR2 as YFSETQ. V was shortened by 1 base and J by 1 base, with 11 bases between the two germline ends. This CDR3 comprises 15 residues.

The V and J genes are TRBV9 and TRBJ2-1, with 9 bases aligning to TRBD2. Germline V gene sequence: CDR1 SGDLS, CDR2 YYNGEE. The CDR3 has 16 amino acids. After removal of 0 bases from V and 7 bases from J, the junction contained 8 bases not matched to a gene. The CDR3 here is CASSVDVAGVDNEQFF. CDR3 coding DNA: TGTGCCAGCAGCGTAGATGTAGCGGGAGTTGATAATGAGCAGTTCTTC.

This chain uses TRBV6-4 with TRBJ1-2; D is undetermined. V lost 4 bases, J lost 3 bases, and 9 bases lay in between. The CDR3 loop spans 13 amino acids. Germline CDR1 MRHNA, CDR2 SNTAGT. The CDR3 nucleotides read TGTGCCAGCAGTGCTGTGGGAGACTATGGCTACACCTTC. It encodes CASSAVGDYGYTF.

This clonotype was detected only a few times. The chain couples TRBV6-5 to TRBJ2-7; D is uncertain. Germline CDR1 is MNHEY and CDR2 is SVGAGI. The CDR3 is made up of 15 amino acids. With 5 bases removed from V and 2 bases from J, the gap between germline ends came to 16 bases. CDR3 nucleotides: TGTGCCAGCAGTCCTCTTCCCGGCCAGACCTACGAGCAGTACTTC. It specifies CASSPLPGQTYEQYF.

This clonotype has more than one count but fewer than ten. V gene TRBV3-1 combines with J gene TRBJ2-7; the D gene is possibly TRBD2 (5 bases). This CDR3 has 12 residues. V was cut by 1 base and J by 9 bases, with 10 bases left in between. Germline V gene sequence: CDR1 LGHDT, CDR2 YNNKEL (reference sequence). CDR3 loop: CASSQVEGGQYF. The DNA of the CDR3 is TGTGCCAGCAGCCAAGTTGAGGGCGGGCAGTACTTC.